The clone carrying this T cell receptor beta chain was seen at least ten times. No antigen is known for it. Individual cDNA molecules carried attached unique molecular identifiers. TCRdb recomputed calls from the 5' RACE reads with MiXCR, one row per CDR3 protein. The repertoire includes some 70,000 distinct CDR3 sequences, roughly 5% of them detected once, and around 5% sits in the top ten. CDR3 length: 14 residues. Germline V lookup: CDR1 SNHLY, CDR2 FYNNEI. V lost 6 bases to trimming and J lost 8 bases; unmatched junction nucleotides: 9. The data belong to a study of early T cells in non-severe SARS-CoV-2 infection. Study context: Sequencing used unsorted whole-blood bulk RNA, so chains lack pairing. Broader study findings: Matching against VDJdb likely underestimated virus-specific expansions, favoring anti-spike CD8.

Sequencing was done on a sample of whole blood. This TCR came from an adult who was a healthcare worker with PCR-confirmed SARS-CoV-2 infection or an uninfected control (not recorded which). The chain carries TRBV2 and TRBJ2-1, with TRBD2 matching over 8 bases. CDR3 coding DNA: TGTGCCAGCAGGAGGGACGGGGGGGCCGATGAGCAGTTCTTC. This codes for CASRRDGGADEQFF. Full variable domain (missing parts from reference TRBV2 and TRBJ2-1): EPEVTQTPSHQVTQMGQEVILRCVPISNHLYFYWYRQILGQKVEFLVSFYNNEISEKSEIFDDQFSVERPDGSNFTLKIRSTKLEDSAMYFCASRRDGGADEQFFGPGTRLTVL.